This T cell receptor (beta chain) was identified in a study of T cells in Graves' hyperthyroidism and ophthalmopathy. Study overall: Any treatment followed the collection of peripheral blood at initial diagnosis.

This clonotype came up a few times. The source material, RNA transcripts, was used to amplify TCR beta CDR3 regions. Initially, a first-round RT-PCR of the TCR CDR3 employed the HTBI primer set. TCRdb fed the multiplex PCR reads into MiXCR, producing one record per CDR3 protein. The sample yields 600,000 to 700,000 distinct CDR3 sequences, around 15% seen once. Not enrolled were patients with uncontrolled infection, other autoimmune disease, pregnancy or lactation. Clinicians diagnosed patients from clinical symptoms, serum thyroxine and TRAb, thyroid ultrasound and orbital computed tomography. This sequence was found in a woman aged 40 to 55 with Graves' ophthalmopathy. Specimen: blood.

The CDR3 region is CASSNSLGEQYF. The CDR3 DNA follows: TGTGCCAGCAGTAATAGTCTTGGCGAGCAGTACTTC. This sequence joins TRBV12-3 or TRBV12-4 and TRBJ2-7, with D uncertain. This CDR3 spans 12 amino acids. The V gene lost 5 bases and the J gene lost 6 bases, with 11 bases spanning the gap.